This T cell receptor beta chain was sequenced in a study of T cells in Graves' hyperthyroidism and ophthalmopathy. Overall study findings and caveats: The model made its ophthalmopathy prediction, and onset followed a median approximately 6.5 months later. By a 13 V-J model, ophthalmopathy was set apart from stable hyperthyroidism.

Researchers amplified the TCR beta CDR3 regions from RNA transcripts. Carried out on the TCR CDR3, a first-round RT-PCR used the HTBI primer set. In TCRdb, the multiplex PCR reads were re-called with MiXCR into one record per CDR3 protein. The repertoire holds 400,000 to 600,000 distinct CDR3 sequences, approximately 16% seen once, with roughly 29% in the top ten. A word on this clonotype: Its target is not known.

The CDR3 loop spans 14 amino acids. CDR1 is DFQATT, CDR2 SNEGSKA, per germline (reference sequence). The V segment lost 3 bases and the J segment 3 bases; nucleotides outside the gene matches: 8. The sequence came from a young woman with Graves' ophthalmopathy. The sample consisted of blood. This chain uses TRBV20-1 with TRBJ2-7; TRBD2 aligns across 7 bases. CDR3 DNA sequence: TGCAGTGCTAGTCCGAATCCGGGGGGCTACGAGCAGTACTTC. Its protein product is CSASPNPGGYEQYF.